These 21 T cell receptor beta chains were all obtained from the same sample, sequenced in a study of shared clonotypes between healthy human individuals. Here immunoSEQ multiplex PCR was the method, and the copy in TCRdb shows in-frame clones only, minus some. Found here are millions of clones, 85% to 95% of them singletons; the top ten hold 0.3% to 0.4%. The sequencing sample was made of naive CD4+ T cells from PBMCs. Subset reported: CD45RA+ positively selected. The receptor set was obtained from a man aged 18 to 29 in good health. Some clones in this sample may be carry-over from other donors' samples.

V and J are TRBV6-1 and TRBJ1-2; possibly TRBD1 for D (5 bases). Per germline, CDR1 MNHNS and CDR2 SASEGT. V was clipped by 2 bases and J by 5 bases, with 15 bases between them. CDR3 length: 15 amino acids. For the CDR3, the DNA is TGTGCCAGCAGTGAAACAGGCCTGGGATGGTATGGCTACACCTTC. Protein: CASSETGLGWYGYTF.

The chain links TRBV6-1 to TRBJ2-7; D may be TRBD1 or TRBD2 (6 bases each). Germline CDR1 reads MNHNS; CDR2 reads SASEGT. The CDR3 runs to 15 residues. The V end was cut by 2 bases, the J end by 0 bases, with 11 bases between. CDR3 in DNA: TGTGCCAGCAGTGAAAGTGGGGGGCTCTCCTACGAGCAGTACTTC. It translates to CASSESGGLSYEQYF.

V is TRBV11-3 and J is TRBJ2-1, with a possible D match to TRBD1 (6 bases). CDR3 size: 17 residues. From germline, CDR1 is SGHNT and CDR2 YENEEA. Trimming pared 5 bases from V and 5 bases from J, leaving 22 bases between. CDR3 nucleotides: TGTGCCAGCAGCCCCGGGGTAAGAGGTGGGGGCCACAATGAGCAGTTCTTC. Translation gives CASSPGVRGGGHNEQFF.

This CDR3 reads CASSKRQGNEKLFF. The DNA for the CDR3 is TGTGCCAGCAGCAAAAGACAGGGTAATGAAAAACTGTTTTTT. The chain links TRBV7-2 to TRBJ1-4; 7 positions match TRBD1. Looked up from germline, CDR1 is SGHTA and CDR2 is FQGNSA. J gave up 4 bases and V 5 bases, and 4 bases lay outside the gene matches. The CDR3 runs 14 residues.

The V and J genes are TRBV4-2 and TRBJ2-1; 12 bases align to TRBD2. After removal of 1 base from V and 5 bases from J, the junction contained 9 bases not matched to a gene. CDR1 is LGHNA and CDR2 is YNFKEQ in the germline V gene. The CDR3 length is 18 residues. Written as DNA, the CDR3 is TGTGCCAGCAGCCAAGCCACCCTAGCGGGAGGGGGCAACAATGAGCAGTTCTTC. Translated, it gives CASSQATLAGGGNNEQFF.

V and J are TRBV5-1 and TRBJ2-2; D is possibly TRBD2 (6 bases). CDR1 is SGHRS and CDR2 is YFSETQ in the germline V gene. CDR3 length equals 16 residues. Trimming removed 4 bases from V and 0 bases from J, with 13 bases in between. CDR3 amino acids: CASSPISGANTGELFF. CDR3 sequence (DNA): TGCGCCAGCAGCCCCATTAGCGGAGCGAACACCGGGGAGCTGTTTTTT. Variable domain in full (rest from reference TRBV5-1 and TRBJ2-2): KAGVTQTPRYLIKTRGQQVTLSCSPISGHRSVSWYQQTPGQGLQFLFEYFSETQRNKGNFPGRFSGRQFSNSRSEMNVSTLELGDSALYLCASSPISGANTGELFFGEGSRLTVL.

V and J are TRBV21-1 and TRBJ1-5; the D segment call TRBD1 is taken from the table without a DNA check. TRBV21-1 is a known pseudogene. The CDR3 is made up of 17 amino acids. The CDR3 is CASSNPSRDRGDQPQHF. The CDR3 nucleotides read TGTGCCAGCAGTAACCCATCCAGGGACAGGGGGGATCAGCCCCAGCATTTT.

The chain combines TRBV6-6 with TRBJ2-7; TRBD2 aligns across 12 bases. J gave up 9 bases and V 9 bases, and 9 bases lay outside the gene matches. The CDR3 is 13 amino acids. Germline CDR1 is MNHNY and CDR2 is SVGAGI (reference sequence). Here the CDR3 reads CASRLSSGRVQYF. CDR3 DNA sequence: TGTGCCAGTCGACTGTCTAGCGGGAGGGTGCAGTACTTC.

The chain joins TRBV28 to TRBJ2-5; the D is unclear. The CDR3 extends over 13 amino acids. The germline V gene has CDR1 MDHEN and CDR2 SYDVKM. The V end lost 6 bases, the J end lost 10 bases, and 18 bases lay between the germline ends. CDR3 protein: CASSNRIPQDQYF. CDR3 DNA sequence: TGTGCCAGCAGCAACCGGATACCCCAGGACCAGTACTTC.

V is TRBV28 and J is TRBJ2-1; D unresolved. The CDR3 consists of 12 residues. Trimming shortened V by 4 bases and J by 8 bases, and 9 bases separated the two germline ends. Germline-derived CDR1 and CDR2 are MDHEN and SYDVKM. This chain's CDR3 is CASSWAYDEQFF. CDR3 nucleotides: TGTGCCAGCAGTTGGGCTTACGATGAGCAGTTCTTC.

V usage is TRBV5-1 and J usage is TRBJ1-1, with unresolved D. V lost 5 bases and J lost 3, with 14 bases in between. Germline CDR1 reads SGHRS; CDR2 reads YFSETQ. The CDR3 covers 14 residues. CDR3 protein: CASSPPDGDTEAFF. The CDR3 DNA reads TGCGCCAGCAGTCCCCCGGATGGCGACACTGAAGCTTTCTTT.

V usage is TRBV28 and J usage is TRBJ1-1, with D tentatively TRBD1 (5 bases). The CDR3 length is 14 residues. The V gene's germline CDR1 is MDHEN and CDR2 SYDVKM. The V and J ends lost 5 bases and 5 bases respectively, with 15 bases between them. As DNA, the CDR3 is TGTGCCAGCAGTCCAACCGACAGCTTTACTGAAGCTTTCTTT. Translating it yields CASSPTDSFTEAFF.

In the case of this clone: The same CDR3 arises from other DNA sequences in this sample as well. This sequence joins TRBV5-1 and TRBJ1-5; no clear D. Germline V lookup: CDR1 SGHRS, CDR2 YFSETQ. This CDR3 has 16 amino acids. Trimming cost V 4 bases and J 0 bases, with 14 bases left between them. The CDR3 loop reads CASSPGGANSNQPQHF. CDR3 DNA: TGCGCCAGCAGCCCCGGAGGAGCGAATAGCAATCAGCCCCAGCATTTT.

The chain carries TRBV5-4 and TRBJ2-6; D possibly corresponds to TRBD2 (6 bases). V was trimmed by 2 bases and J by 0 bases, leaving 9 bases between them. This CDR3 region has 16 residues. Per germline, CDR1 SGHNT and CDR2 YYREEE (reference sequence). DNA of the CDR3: TGTGCCAGCAGCTTTCGGCGGGACTCTGGGGCCAACGTCCTGACTTTC. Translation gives CASSFRRDSGANVLTF. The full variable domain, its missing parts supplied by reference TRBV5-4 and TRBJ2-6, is ETGVTQSPTHLIKTRGQQVTLRCSSQSGHNTVSWYQQALGQGPQFIFQYYREEENGRGNFPPRFSGLQFPNYSSELNVNALELDDSALYLCASSFRRDSGANVLTFGAGSRLTVL.

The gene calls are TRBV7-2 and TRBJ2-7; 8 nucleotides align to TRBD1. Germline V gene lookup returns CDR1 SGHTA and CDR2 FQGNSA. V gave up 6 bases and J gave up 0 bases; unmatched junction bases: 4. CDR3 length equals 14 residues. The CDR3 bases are TGTGCCAGCAGTCGGGACAGGATCTCCTACGAGCAGTACTTC. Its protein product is CASSRDRISYEQYF.

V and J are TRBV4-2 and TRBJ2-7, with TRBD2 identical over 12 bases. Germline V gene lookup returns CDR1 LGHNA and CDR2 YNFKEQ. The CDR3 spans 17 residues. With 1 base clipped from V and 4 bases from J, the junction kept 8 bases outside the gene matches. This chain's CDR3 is CASSQASTSGSVYEQYF. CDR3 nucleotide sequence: TGTGCCAGCAGCCAAGCGTCGACTAGCGGGAGCGTGTACGAGCAGTACTTC.

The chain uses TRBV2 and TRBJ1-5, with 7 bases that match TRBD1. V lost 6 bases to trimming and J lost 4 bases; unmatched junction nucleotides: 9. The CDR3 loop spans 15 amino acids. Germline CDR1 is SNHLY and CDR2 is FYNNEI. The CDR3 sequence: CASSPFDRDNQPQHF. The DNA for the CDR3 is TGTGCCAGCAGCCCCTTCGACAGGGATAATCAGCCCCAGCATTTT.

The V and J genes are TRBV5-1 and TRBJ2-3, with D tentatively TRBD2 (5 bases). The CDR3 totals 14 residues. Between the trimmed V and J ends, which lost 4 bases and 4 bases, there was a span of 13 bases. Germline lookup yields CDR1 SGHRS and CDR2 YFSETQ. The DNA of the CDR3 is TGCGCCAGCAGCCCGGCACTAGGACCAGATACGCAGTATTTT. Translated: CASSPALGPDTQYF. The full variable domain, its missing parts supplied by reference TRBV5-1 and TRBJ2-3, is KAGVTQTPRYLIKTRGQQVTLSCSPISGHRSVSWYQQTPGQGLQFLFEYFSETQRNKGNFPGRFSGRQFSNSRSEMNVSTLELGDSALYLCASSPALGPDTQYFGPGTRLTVL.

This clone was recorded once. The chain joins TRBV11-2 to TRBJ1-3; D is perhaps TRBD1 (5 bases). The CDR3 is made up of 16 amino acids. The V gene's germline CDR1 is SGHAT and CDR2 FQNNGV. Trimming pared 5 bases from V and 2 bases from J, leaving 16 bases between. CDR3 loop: CASSRWGGVPGNTIYF. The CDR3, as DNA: TGTGCCAGCAGCCGCTGGGGGGGGGTCCCTGGAAACACCATATATTTT.

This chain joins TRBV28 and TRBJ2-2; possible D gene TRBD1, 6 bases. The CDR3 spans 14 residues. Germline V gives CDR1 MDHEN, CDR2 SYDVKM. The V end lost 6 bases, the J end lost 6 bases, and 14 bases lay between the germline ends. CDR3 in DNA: TGTGCCAGCAGGCGGCAGGGGAATGCCGGGGAGCTGTTTTTT. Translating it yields CASRRQGNAGELFF.

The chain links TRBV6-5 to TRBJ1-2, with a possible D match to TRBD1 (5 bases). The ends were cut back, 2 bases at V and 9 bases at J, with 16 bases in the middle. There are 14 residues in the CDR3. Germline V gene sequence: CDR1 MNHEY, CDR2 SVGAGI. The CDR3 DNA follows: TGTGCCAGCAGTTACAAGGCGACAGCAATGAGCTACACCTTC. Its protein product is CASSYKATAMSYTF.